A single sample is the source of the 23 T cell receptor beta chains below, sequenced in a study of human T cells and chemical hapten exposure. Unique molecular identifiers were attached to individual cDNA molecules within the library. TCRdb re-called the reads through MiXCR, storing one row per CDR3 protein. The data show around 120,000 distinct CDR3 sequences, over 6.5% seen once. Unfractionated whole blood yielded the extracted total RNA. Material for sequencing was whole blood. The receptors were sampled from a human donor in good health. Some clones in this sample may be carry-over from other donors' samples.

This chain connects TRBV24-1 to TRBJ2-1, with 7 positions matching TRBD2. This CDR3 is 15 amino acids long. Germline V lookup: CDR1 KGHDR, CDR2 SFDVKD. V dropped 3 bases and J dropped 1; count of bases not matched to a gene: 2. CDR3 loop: CATSDQGGSYNEQFF. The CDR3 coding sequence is TGTGCCACCAGTGATCAGGGAGGGTCCTACAATGAGCAGTTCTTC.

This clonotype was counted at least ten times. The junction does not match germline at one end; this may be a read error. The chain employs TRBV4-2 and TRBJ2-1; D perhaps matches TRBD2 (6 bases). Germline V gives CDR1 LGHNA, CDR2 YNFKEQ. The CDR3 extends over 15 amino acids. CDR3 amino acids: CASSKERVTYNEQFF. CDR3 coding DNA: TGTGCCAGCAGCAAAGAGCGGGTTACCTACAATGAGCAGTTCTTC.

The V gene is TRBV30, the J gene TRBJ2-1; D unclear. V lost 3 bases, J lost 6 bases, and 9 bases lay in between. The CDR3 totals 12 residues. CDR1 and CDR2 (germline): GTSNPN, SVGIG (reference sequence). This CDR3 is CAWRIGSNEQFF. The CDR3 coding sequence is TGTGCCTGGAGGATTGGGTCCAATGAGCAGTTCTTC.

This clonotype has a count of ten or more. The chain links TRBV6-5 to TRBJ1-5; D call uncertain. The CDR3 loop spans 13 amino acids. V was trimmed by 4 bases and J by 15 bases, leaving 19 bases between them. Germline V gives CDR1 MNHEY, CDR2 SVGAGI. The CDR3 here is CASSFRQASNLHF. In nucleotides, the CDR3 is TGTGCCAGCAGTTTTAGGCAGGCGTCAAATCTGCATTTT.

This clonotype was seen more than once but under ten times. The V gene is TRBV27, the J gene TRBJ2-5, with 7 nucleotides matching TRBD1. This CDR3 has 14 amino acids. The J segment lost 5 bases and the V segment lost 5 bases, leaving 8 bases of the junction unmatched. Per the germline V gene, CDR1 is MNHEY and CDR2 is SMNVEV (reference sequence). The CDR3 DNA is TGTGCCAGCAGTCAGACAGGGTCGGGGGAGACCCAGTACTTC. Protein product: CASSQTGSGETQYF.

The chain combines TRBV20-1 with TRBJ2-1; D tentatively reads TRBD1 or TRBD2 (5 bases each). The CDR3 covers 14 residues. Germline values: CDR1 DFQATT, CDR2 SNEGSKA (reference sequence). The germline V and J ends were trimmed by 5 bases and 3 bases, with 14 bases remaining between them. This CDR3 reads CSAGEQGVYNEQFF. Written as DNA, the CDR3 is TGCAGTGCTGGGGAGCAGGGCGTCTACAATGAGCAGTTCTTC.

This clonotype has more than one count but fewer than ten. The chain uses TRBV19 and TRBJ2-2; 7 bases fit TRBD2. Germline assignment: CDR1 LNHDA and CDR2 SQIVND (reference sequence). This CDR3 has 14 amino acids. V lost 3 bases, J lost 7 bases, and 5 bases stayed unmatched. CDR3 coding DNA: TGTGCCAGTAGTATTGTTACTAGCGTCGGGGAGCTGTTTTTT. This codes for CASSIVTSVGELFF. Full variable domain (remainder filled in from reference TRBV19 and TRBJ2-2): DGGITQSPKYLFRKEGQNVTLSCEQNLNHDAMYWYRQDPGQGLRLIYYSQIVNDFQKGDIAEGYSVSREKKESFPLTVTSAQKNPTAFYLCASSIVTSVGELFFGEGSRLTVL.

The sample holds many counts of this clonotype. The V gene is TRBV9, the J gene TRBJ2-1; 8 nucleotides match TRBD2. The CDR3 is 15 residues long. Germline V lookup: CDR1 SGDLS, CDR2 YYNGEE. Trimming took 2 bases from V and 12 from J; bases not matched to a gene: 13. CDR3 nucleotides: TGTGCCAGCAGCGTTCATTCCAACGGGGGGGGAAGGCAGTTCTTC. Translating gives CASSVHSNGGGRQFF.

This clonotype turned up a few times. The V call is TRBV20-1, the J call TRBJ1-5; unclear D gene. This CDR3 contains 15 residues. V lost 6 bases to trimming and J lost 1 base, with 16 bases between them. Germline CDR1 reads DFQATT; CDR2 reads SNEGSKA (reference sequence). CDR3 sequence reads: CSAPILTESNQPQHF. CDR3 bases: TGCAGTGCCCCCATACTTACAGAGAGCAATCAGCCCCAGCATTTT.

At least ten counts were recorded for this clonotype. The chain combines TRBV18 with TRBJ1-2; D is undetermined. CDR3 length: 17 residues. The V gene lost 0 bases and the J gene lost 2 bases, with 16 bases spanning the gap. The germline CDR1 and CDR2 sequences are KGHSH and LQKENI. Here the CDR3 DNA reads TGTGCCAGCTCACCACCCCCTGGGCCGGGCAGAAACTATGGCTACACCTTC. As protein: CASSPPPGPGRNYGYTF.

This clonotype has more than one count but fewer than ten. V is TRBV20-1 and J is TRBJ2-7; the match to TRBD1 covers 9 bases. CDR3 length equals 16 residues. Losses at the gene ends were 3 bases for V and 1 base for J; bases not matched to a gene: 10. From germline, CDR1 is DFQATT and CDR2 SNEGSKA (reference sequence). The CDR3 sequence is CSASIPGTGFSYEQYF. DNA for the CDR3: TGCAGTGCTAGTATTCCCGGGACAGGGTTTTCCTACGAGCAGTACTTC.

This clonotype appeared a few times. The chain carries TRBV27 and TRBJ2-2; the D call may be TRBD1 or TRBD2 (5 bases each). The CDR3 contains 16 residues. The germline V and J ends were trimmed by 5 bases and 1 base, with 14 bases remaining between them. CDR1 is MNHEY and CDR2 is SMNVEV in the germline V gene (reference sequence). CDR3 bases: TGTGCCAGCAGTCCCCGGGGCGGCGGGAACACCGGGGAGCTGTTTTTT. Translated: CASSPRGGGNTGELFF.

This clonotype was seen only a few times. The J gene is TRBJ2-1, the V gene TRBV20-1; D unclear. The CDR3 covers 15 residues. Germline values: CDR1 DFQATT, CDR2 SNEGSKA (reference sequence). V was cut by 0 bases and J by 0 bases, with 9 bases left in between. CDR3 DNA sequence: TGCAGTGCTAGAGAATCAACGGGCTCCTACAATGAGCAGTTCTTC. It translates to CSARESTGSYNEQFF.

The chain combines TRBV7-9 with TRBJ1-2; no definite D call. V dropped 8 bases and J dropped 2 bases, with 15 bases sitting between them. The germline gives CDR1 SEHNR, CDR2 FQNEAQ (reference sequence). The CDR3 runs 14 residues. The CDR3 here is CASGSRQANYGYTF. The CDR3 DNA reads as TGTGCCAGCGGAAGTCGGCAGGCCAACTATGGCTACACCTTC.

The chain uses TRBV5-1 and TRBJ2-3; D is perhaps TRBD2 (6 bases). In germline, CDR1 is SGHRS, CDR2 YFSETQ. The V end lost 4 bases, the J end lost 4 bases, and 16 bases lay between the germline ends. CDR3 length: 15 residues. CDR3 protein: CASSLSGVRADTQYF. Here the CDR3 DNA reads TGCGCCAGCAGCCTTTCGGGGGTACGGGCAGATACGCAGTATTTT.

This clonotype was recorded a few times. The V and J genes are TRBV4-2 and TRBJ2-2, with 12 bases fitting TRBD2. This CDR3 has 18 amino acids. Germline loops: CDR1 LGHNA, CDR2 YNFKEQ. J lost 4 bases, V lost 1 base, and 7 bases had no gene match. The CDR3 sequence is CASSQALAGGPGTGELFF. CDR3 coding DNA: TGTGCCAGCAGCCAAGCGCTAGCGGGAGGGCCAGGCACCGGGGAGCTGTTTTTT.

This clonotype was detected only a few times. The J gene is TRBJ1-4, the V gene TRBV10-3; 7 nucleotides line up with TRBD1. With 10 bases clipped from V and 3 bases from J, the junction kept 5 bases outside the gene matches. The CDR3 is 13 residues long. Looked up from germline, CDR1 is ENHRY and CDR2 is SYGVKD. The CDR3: CATQGQANEKLFF. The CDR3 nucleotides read TGTGCCACCCAAGGACAGGCTAATGAAAAACTGTTTTTT.

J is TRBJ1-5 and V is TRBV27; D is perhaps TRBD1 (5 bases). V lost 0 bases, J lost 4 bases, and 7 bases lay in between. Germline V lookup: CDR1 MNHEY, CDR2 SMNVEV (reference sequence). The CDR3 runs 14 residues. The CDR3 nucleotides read TGTGCCAGCAGTTTATCGGGGGTGAATCAGCCCCAGCATTTT. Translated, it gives CASSLSGVNQPQHF.

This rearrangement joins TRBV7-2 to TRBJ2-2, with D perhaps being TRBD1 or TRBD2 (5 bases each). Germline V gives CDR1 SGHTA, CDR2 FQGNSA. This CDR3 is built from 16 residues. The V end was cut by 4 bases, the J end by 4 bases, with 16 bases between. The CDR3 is CASSSQARRGTGELFF. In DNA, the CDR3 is TGTGCCAGCAGCTCACAGGCCCGCCGGGGCACCGGGGAGCTGTTTTTT.

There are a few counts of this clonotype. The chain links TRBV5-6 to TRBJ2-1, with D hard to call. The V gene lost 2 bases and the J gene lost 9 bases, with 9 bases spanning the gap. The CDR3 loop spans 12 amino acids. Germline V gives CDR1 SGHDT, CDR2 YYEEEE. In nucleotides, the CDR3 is TGTGCCAGCAGCTTCTCGGCGACTGAGCAGTTCTTC. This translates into CASSFSATEQFF.

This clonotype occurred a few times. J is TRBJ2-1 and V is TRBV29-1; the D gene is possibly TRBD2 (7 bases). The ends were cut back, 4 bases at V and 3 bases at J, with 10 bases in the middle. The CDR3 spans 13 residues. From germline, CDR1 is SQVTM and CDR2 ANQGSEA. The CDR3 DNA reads TGCAGCGTTGGGGAGGGGGTCTACAATGAGCAGTTCTTC. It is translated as CSVGEGVYNEQFF.

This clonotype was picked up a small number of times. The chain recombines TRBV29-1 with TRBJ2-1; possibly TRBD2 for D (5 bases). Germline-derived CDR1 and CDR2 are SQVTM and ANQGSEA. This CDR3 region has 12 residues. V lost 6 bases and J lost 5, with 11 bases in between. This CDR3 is CSVGRNHNEQFF. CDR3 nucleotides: TGCAGCGTAGGGAGAAACCACAATGAGCAGTTCTTC.

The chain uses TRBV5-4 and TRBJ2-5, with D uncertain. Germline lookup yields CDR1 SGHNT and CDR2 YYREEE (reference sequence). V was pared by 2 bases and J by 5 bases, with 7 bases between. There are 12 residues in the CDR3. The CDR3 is CASSLIGETQYF. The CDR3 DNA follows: TGTGCCAGCAGCTTAATAGGGGAGACCCAGTACTTC.